These 32 T cell receptor beta chains were sequenced from one sample in a study of blood T cell repertoires in COVID-19. Clones were sequenced by immunoSEQ multiplex PCR, and TCRdb holds only the in-frame ones, with some missing. The profile shows a few hundred thousand clones, around 87% of them singletons. Sequenced input: peripheral blood. These receptors came from a man in his 60s with acute or convalescent COVID-19.

The J gene is TRBJ1-1, the V gene TRBV5-6; 8 nucleotides agree with TRBD1. Per germline, CDR1 SGHDT and CDR2 YYEEEE. This CDR3 contains 14 residues. The V and J ends lost 8 bases and 2 bases, in that order; junction bases with no gene match: 8. CDR3: CASRARGRNTEAFF. The CDR3 DNA follows: TGTGCCAGTCGGGCCAGGGGGCGAAACACTGAAGCTTTCTTT.

The count of this clone is one. The chain joins TRBV7-6 to TRBJ1-3; D is ambiguous. This CDR3 region has 17 residues. Germline V CDR1 and CDR2: SGHVS, FNYEAQ. The V end was cut by 6 bases, the J end by 0 bases, with 18 bases between. The CDR3 sequence is CASSPQEADYSGNTIYF. CDR3 in DNA: TGTGCCAGCAGTCCTCAAGAGGCAGACTACTCTGGAAACACCATATATTTT.

The chain uses TRBV19 and TRBJ2-2; 8 nucleotides align to TRBD1. There are 16 residues in the CDR3. Germline CDR1 reads LNHDA; CDR2 reads SQIVND (reference sequence). V lost 3 bases and J lost 6; bases outside the gene matches: 9. CDR3: CASSIPRGLAAGELFF. DNA for the CDR3: TGTGCCAGTAGTATCCCCAGGGGGCTTGCCGCCGGGGAGCTGTTTTTT.

J is TRBJ1-1 and V is TRBV7-3, with TRBD1 matching 10 bases. The CDR3 has 15 amino acids. Germline V lookup: CDR1 SGHTA, CDR2 FQGTGA. Trimming removed 2 bases from V and 0 bases from J; junction bases left unmatched: 0. CDR3 in amino acids: CASSLGTGVNTEAFF. The CDR3, as DNA: TGTGCCAGCAGCTTAGGGACAGGGGTGAACACTGAAGCTTTCTTT.

This chain links TRBV7-2 with TRBJ1-1; D might be TRBD1 (5 bases). Germline V gene data show CDR1 as SGHTA and CDR2 as FQGNSA. Trimming shortened V by 1 base and J by 1 base, and 10 bases separated the two germline ends. CDR3 length: 15 residues. The CDR3 DNA reads as TGTGCCAGCAGCTTAGTCCGGGGGGGGAACACTGAAGCTTTCTTT. It yields the protein CASSLVRGGNTEAFF.

The J gene is TRBJ2-2, the V gene TRBV7-9; TRBD2 aligns across 8 bases. The trim removed 0 bases at V and 6 bases at J, leaving 9 bases unmatched. This CDR3 is 17 amino acids long. Germline V gene lookup returns CDR1 SEHNR and CDR2 FQNEAQ (reference sequence). CDR3 sequence: CASSLAPGGPRPGELFF. As DNA, the CDR3 is TGTGCCAGCAGCTTAGCTCCGGGGGGGCCGAGACCCGGGGAGCTGTTTTTT.

The chain uses TRBV6-5 and TRBJ2-7, with a tentative D call TRBD1 (6 bases). The ends were cut back, 0 bases at V and 5 bases at J, with 11 bases in the middle. This CDR3 has 14 amino acids. The V gene's germline CDR1 is MNHEY and CDR2 SVGAGI. The CDR3 loop reads CASSYSSRQDEQYF. CDR3 coding DNA: TGTGCCAGCAGTTACTCGAGCCGACAGGACGAGCAGTACTTC.

This rearrangement joins TRBV4-3 to TRBJ1-2; D not certain. Germline loops: CDR1 LGHNA, CDR2 YSLEER. CDR3 length: 12 residues. V lost 5 bases to trimming and J lost 6 bases, with 10 bases between them. CDR3 loop: CASSSRRDGYTF. The CDR3 nucleotides read TGCGCCAGCAGCTCCCGCCGAGATGGCTACACCTTC.

The chain recombines TRBV6-5 with TRBJ2-7, with 8 bases that match TRBD2. Germline V gene data show CDR1 as MNHEY and CDR2 as SVGAGI. V trimming: 4 bases; J trimming: 4 bases; junction bases outside the gene matches: 6. The CDR3 contains 14 residues. Written as DNA, the CDR3 is TGTGCCAGCAGTTCCGGGACTAGAAGGTACGAGCAGTACTTC. Its protein product is CASSSGTRRYEQYF.

For the CDR3, the DNA is TGCGCCAGCAGTGACCGGGGTTCTTCCGGGGAGCTGTTTTTT. Its protein product is CASSDRGSSGELFF. The J gene is TRBJ2-2, the V gene TRBV10-2, with D perhaps matching TRBD2 (5 bases). This CDR3 contains 14 residues. Germline CDR1 WSHSY, CDR2 SAAADI. The V and J ends lost 3 bases and 6 bases respectively, with 11 bases between them.

J is TRBJ1-1 and V is TRBV6-2 or TRBV6-3, with a possible D match to TRBD1 (5 bases). Germline loops: CDR1 MNHEY, CDR2 SVGEGT. Trimming removed 4 bases from V and 4 bases from J, with 16 bases in between. The CDR3 is made up of 15 amino acids. CDR3 bases: TGTGCCAGCAGTTCACCGACCGTCCAGGGCACTGAAGCTTTCTTT. Amino acid sequence: CASSSPTVQGTEAFF.

V and J are TRBV5-1 and TRBJ1-6, with 10 bases matching TRBD1. V gave up 2 bases and J gave up 1 base; unmatched junction bases: 9. This CDR3 contains 19 residues. The germline gives CDR1 SGHRS, CDR2 YFSETQ. The CDR3 here is CASSFTTTGQGSYNSPLHF. CDR3 nucleotide sequence: TGCGCCAGCAGCTTTACCACCACGGGACAGGGGTCCTATAATTCACCCCTCCACTTT.

The rearrangement uses TRBV28 and TRBJ1-1; unclear D gene. The CDR3 contains 12 residues. Looked up from germline, CDR1 is MDHEN and CDR2 is SYDVKM. Trimming removed 5 bases at V and 2 bases at J, with 6 bases between. CDR3 sequence reads: CASSVRNTEAFF. As DNA, the CDR3 is TGTGCCAGCAGTGTGAGAAACACTGAAGCTTTCTTT.

This clone showed up just a few times. The CDR3 here is CASSLKGAGNYEQYF. As DNA, the CDR3 is TGTGCCAGCAGCTTGAAGGGGGCAGGAAACTACGAGCAGTACTTC. This chain joins TRBV5-4 and TRBJ2-7; the match to TRBD1 covers 7 bases. V dropped 1 base and J dropped 3; count of bases not matched to a gene: 7. The CDR3 is 15 amino acids. CDR1 SGHNT and CDR2 YYREEE come from the germline V gene (reference sequence).

This chain connects TRBV11-2 to TRBJ1-1, with a weak D call TRBD1 (5 bases). Trimming cost V 3 bases and J 4 bases, with 12 bases left between them. The CDR3 extends over 14 amino acids. CDR1 is SGHAT, CDR2 FQNNGV, per germline. CDR3 region: CASSFGGSATEAFF. CDR3 DNA sequence: TGTGCCAGCAGCTTTGGGGGGTCGGCCACTGAAGCTTTCTTT.

This chain connects TRBV5-1 to TRBJ1-2; 7 nucleotides align to TRBD1. The CDR3 sequence is 14 residues long. Germline trimming cut 4 bases from V and 5 bases from J; bases unmatched to any gene: 8. In germline, CDR1 is SGHRS, CDR2 YFSETQ. The CDR3 nucleotides read TGCGCCAGCAGCACCGGACAGGAGGGATATGGCTACACCTTC. This encodes CASSTGQEGYGYTF. Based on the CDR3 plus reference TRBV5-1 and TRBJ1-2, the full variable domain is KAGVTQTPRYLIKTRGQQVTLSCSPISGHRSVSWYQQTPGQGLQFLFEYFSETQRNKGNFPGRFSGRQFSNSRSEMNVSTLELGDSALYLCASSTGQEGYGYTFGSGTRLTVV.

V gene TRBV6-2 or TRBV6-3 combines with J gene TRBJ1-1; D not resolved. The length of the CDR3 is 14 residues. Trimming removed 5 bases from V and 2 bases from J, with 12 bases in between. CDR1 MNHEY and CDR2 SVGEGT come from the germline V gene. The CDR3 DNA reads as TGTGCCAGCAGTCCATCCCGTAGCAACACTGAAGCTTTCTTT. Its protein product is CASSPSRSNTEAFF.

V usage is TRBV15 and J usage is TRBJ2-7, with D possibly TRBD1 on 5 matching bases. The CDR3 extends over 16 amino acids. The V gene's germline CDR1 is LNHNV and CDR2 YYDKDF (reference sequence). V lost 0 bases and J lost 5, with 17 bases in between. In DNA form, the CDR3 reads TGTGCCACCAGCAGAGATGGGCAGGGCGCGTACGACGAGCAGTACTTC. It codes for CATSRDGQGAYDEQYF.

The CDR3 DNA is TGTGCCAGCAGCCAAGATAAGAGGGGACTAGCGGGGGAAGAGACCCAGTACTTC. Translation gives CASSQDKRGLAGEETQYF. The V gene is TRBV14, the J gene TRBJ2-5, with 14 bases lining up with TRBD2. CDR1 SGHDN and CDR2 FVKESK come from the germline V gene. Trimming took 0 bases from V and 3 from J; bases not matched to a gene: 6. CDR3 length equals 18 residues. Looking up the rest from reference TRBV14 and TRBJ2-5 gives the full variable domain: EAGVTQFPSHSVIEKGQTVTLRCDPISGHDNLYWYRRVMGKEIKFLLHFVKESKQDESGMPNNRFLAERTGGTYSTLKVQPAELEDSGVYFCASSQDKRGLAGEETQYFGPGTRLLVL.

The rearrangement joins TRBV19 to TRBJ2-1; TRBD1 matches at 8 bases. The J segment lost 0 bases and the V segment lost 3 bases, leaving 1 base of the junction unmatched. CDR3 length: 15 amino acids. Germline-derived CDR1 and CDR2 are LNHDA and SQIVND (reference sequence). CDR3 coding DNA: TGTGCCAGTAGTATGCAGGGGGCCTCCTACAATGAGCAGTTCTTC. Protein sequence: CASSMQGASYNEQFF.

This rearrangement joins TRBV15 to TRBJ2-7, with D uncertain. The CDR3 length is 14 residues. The V gene's germline CDR1 is LNHNV and CDR2 YYDKDF (reference sequence). V lost 0 bases, J lost 2 bases, and 8 bases lay in between. This CDR3 reads CATSREPGPYEQYF. DNA of the CDR3: TGTGCCACCAGCAGAGAGCCCGGTCCCTACGAGCAGTACTTC.

The DNA of the CDR3 is TGCAGCGCGGCCCAGGGACTCCTCTTGAACACTGAAGCTTTCTTT. Its protein product is CSAAQGLLLNTEAFF. The genes are TRBV29-1 and TRBJ1-1; possible D gene TRBD1, 5 bases. V was clipped by 7 bases and J by 0 bases, with 18 bases between them. CDR3 length: 15 residues. CDR1 and CDR2 (germline): SQVTM, ANQGSEA.

The V call is TRBV18, the J call TRBJ1-3; no definite D call. This CDR3 contains 16 residues. V gave up 6 bases and J gave up 0 bases, with 15 bases separating them. Germline lookup yields CDR1 KGHSH and CDR2 LQKENI. CDR3 in DNA: TGTGCCAGCTCCCCTGACACGGGGTTCTCTGGAAACACCATATATTTT. This gives the protein CASSPDTGFSGNTIYF.

The chain recombines TRBV6-5 with TRBJ2-4; D unresolved. The germline CDR1 and CDR2 sequences are MNHEY and SVGAGI. V was trimmed by 5 bases and J by 1 base, leaving 9 bases between them. The CDR3 totals 14 residues. The CDR3 loop reads CASSHSVAKNIQYF. The CDR3 DNA reads TGTGCCAGCAGTCATTCAGTGGCCAAAAACATTCAGTACTTC.

J is TRBJ2-1 and V is TRBV5-8, with 11 nucleotides matching TRBD2. The CDR3 is 18 amino acids. V was pared by 5 bases and J by 6 bases, with 16 bases of the junction left unmatched. Germline loops: CDR1 SGHTS, CDR2 YDEGEE. The CDR3 nucleotides read TGTGCCAGCAGACTTGCAAAGATAACTAGCGGGGGACCCAATGAGCAGTTCTTC. Its translation: CASRLAKITSGGPNEQFF.

V usage is TRBV6-5 and J usage is TRBJ2-1, with TRBD1 identical over 7 bases. The CDR3 sequence is 14 residues long. Germline loops: CDR1 MNHEY, CDR2 SVGAGI. Losses at the gene ends were 10 bases for V and 8 bases for J; bases not matched to a gene: 14. The CDR3 spells CATGDSGSVHEQFF. CDR3 in DNA: TGTGCCACCGGGGACAGTGGGTCGGTACATGAGCAGTTCTTC.

The chain employs TRBV27 and TRBJ2-1, with 9 bases lining up with TRBD2. CDR1 MNHEY and CDR2 SMNVEV come from the germline V gene (reference sequence). The CDR3 covers 15 residues. The V gene end was trimmed by 6 bases and the J gene end by 6 bases; junction bases not matched to a gene: 9. This CDR3 reads CASRPTSGGFNEQFF. In DNA form, the CDR3 reads TGTGCCAGCAGGCCGACTAGCGGCGGGTTCAATGAGCAGTTCTTC.

The chain recombines TRBV29-1 with TRBJ1-2, with D possibly being TRBD1 (6 bases). Germline CDR1 is SQVTM and CDR2 is ANQGSEA. CDR3 length equals 14 residues. Deletions cut 3 bases from V and 8 bases from J, with 19 bases between. CDR3 coding DNA: TGCAGCGTTGACCGTAAGGGGGGGCCCTACGGCTACACCTTC. Translation gives CSVDRKGGPYGYTF.

The table lists this clone with many counts. This chain joins TRBV10-3 and TRBJ2-2; TRBD1 is a possible D gene (6 bases). CDR1 is ENHRY and CDR2 is SYGVKD in the germline V gene. This CDR3 has 15 residues. The V end was cut by 2 bases, the J end by 3 bases, with 10 bases between. CDR3 protein: CAISELQGDTGELFF. The CDR3 nucleotides are TGTGCCATCAGTGAGCTACAGGGTGACACCGGGGAGCTGTTTTTT.

This chain connects TRBV4-1 to TRBJ2-2; no clear D. The CDR3 is made up of 15 amino acids. Germline values: CDR1 MGHRA, CDR2 YSYEKL. V lost 3 bases to trimming and J lost 6 bases, with 14 bases between them. The CDR3 coding sequence is TGCGCCAGCAGCCACGGGTCCAGTTGGGCCGGGGAGCTGTTTTTT. Encoded protein: CASSHGSSWAGELFF.

The CDR3: CASSRDHYEQYF. The DNA for the CDR3 is TGTGCCAGCAGCCGCGATCACTACGAGCAGTACTTC. V gene TRBV7-2 combines with J gene TRBJ2-7; no firm D call. The V end lost 5 bases, the J end lost 3 bases, and 8 bases lay between the germline ends. The CDR3 sequence is 12 residues long. CDR1 is SGHTA and CDR2 is FQGNSA in the germline V gene.

This rearrangement joins TRBV21-1 to TRBJ1-2. TRBV21-1 is listed as a pseudogene. The CDR3 has 17 residues. DNA for the CDR3: TGTGCCAGCAGCAAAGCCCCTAGGGAGGGGCCAAACTATGGCTACACCTTC. Amino acids: CASSKAPREGPNYGYTF.